A selection of T cell receptor beta chains follows, all from one sample in a study of T-cell memory formation after mild COVID-19. MiXCR was run by TCRdb on the 5' RACE reads, yielding one entry per CDR3 protein. The sample shows about 210,000 distinct CDR3 sequences, roughly 27% of them seen only once. Sequenced input: PBMCs or a T cell subset sorted from them (not recorded which). Every receptor here comes from an adult woman who had mild COVID-19 (a few samples of this study predate the infection). Cell type and time point are not known. CDR3s include the opening cysteine and the closing phenylalanine or tryptophan. D genes are given only for firm matches. Rows give clone size only sometimes, using once, few, many, or a class for an expanded clone.

clone size	D gene	V gene	J gene	CDR3 protein	CDR3 DNA
-	-	TRBV6-5	TRBJ1-1	CASMGLRNTGAFF	TGTGCCAGCATGGGGTTAAGGAACACTGGAGCTTTCTTT
-	TRBD2	TRBV9	TRBJ2-3	CASSVGPSGGISTDTQYF	TGTGCCAGCAGCGTCGGTCCTAGCGGGGGTATAAGCACAGATACGCAGTATTTT
few	TRBD1	TRBV18	TRBJ2-5	CASSPRQGKETQYF	TGTGCCAGCTCACCACGACAGGGAAAGGAGACCCAGTACTTC
many	TRBD1	TRBV4-3	TRBJ2-7	CASSPQGTQVIYEQYF	TGCGCCAGCAGCCCACAGGGGACCCAGGTTATCTACGAGCAGTACTTC
few	TRBD1	TRBV7-2	TRBJ1-2	CASSLRRVRGQGRYTF	TGTGCCAGCAGCTTACGGCGAGTCCGCGGACAGGGCCGCTACACCTTC
-	-	TRBV14	TRBJ1-6	CASSLVNSPLHF	TGTGCCAGCAGCCTCGTTAATTCACCCCTCCACTTT
-	TRBD1	TRBV18	TRBJ2-1	CASSPTGGAYNEQFF	TGTGCCAGCTCACCTACAGGGGGAGCCTACAATGAGCAGTTCTTC
-	TRBD1	TRBV4-3	TRBJ1-3	CASSQGQKAGTIYF	TGCGCCAGCAGCCAGGGACAGAAGGCGGGCACCATATATTTT
many	-	TRBV7-2	TRBJ2-1	CASSSGPNEQFF	TGTGCCAGCAGCTCGGGCCCCAATGAGCAGTTCTTC
-	TRBD2	TRBV15	TRBJ2-3	CATSRSSTSRRTDTQYF	TGTGCCACCAGCAGATCTTCGACTAGCCGCCGCACAGATACGCAGTATTTT
few	TRBD1	TRBV12-3/TRBV12-4	TRBJ2-6	CASRRGQGRRSSGANVLTF	TGTGCCAGCAGGCGGGGACAGGGAAGGAGGTCCTCTGGGGCCAACGTCCTGACTTTC
-	-	TRBV7-8	TRBJ1-3	CASSPPRYRDSGNTIYF	TGTGCCAGCAGCCCACCGAGGTACAGGGACTCTGGAAACACCATATATTTT
-	-	TRBV7-2	TRBJ1-2	CASSFARVHYGYTF	TGTGCCAGCAGCTTCGCCAGGGTACACTATGGCTACACCTTC
-	TRBD2	TRBV6-1	TRBJ2-3	CATRLAGGLATDTQYF	TGTGCCACCCGACTAGCGGGGGGACTAGCTACAGATACGCAGTATTTT
few	-	TRBV4-2	TRBJ1-2	CASSQDNSNYGYTF	TGTGCCAGCAGCCAAGATAACAGTAACTATGGCTACACCTTC
-	-	TRBV3-1	TRBJ2-4	CASSQEGAAKNIQYF	TGTGCCAGCAGCCAAGAAGGGGCCGCCAAAAACATTCAGTACTTC
few	-	TRBV27	TRBJ1-1	CASSLRPVLTEAFF	TGTGCCAGCAGTTTAAGGCCCGTCTTGACTGAAGCTTTCTTT
-	-	TRBV2	TRBJ1-2	CASSEKLNYGYTF	TGTGCCAGCAGTGAAAAGCTGAACTATGGCTACACCTTC
few	-	TRBV29-1	TRBJ2-5	CSVEVRRGETQYF	TGCAGCGTTGAAGTTCGACGGGGGGAGACCCAGTACTTC
once	-	TRBV12-3/TRBV12-4	TRBJ2-2	CASTSDRRNGELFF	TGTGCCAGCACCTCCGACAGGAGGAACGGGGAGCTGTTTTTT
-	-	TRBV10-3	TRBJ2-1	CAIRGGQGNEQFF	TGTGCCATCCGGGGGGGACAGGGCAATGAGCAGTTCTTC
-	-	TRBV12-3/TRBV12-4	TRBJ1-2	CASSLAGANGYTF	TGTGCCAGCAGTTTAGCAGGGGCGAACGGCTACACCTTC
-	-	TRBV2	TRBJ2-1	CASKGGGAYNEQFF	TGTGCCAGCAAGGGGGGCGGGGCCTACAATGAGCAGTTCTTC
-	-	TRBV4-3	TRBJ1-2	CASSQSRTVNYGYTF	TGCGCCAGCAGCCAATCACGGACGGTGAACTATGGCTACACCTTC
-	TRBD2	TRBV3-1	TRBJ2-1	CASSPSPLAGAVNEQFF	TGTGCCAGCAGCCCGTCCCCGCTAGCGGGGGCCGTCAATGAGCAGTTCTTC
few	-	TRBV4-2	TRBJ2-1	CASRRADNEQFF	TGTGCCAGCAGGAGGGCTGACAATGAGCAGTTCTTC
few	TRBD1	TRBV14	TRBJ2-2	CAKQKTGTGYTGELFF	TGTGCCAAACAAAAAACCGGGACAGGGTACACCGGGGAGCTGTTTTTT
-	-	TRBV6-1	TRBJ2-3	CASSKTGTDTQYF	TGTGCCAGCAGCAAAACTGGGACAGATACGCAGTATTTT
few	-	TRBV9	TRBJ1-1	CASSEGLSTEAFF	TGTGCCAGCAGCGAGGGGTTGAGCACTGAAGCTTTCTTT
-	TRBD2	TRBV20-1	TRBJ2-1	CSAGTSGSGEQFF	TGCAGTGCCGGGACTAGCGGGAGTGGTGAGCAGTTCTTC
-	-	TRBV15	TRBJ1-2	CATSKQDYDYTF	TGTGCCACCAGCAAACAGGATTACGACTACACCTTC
few	TRBD2	TRBV12-3/TRBV12-4	TRBJ2-1	CASSYPSGGAYNEQFF	TGTGCCAGCAGTTATCCTAGCGGGGGGGCCTACAATGAGCAGTTCTTC
-	TRBD1	TRBV7-9	TRBJ1-1	CAASRGSLTEAFF	TGTGCCGCTTCCAGGGGGTCTTTAACTGAAGCTTTCTTT
few	-	TRBV2	TRBJ2-1	CASSVGYNEQFF	TGTGCCAGCAGTGTTGGGTACAATGAGCAGTTCTTC
few	-	TRBV7-9	TRBJ2-4	CASSSDSLAKNIQYF	TGTGCCAGCAGCTCGGACTCTCTAGCCAAAAACATTCAGTACTTC
few	-	TRBV24-1	TRBJ2-5	CATSDLFLRGLLETQYF	TGTGCCACCAGTGATTTGTTTCTCAGGGGACTTTTGGAGACCCAGTACTTC
-	-	TRBV11-2	TRBJ2-3	CASSLGRAGSPQNTQYF	TGTGCCAGCAGCTTAGGGAGGGCAGGGTCCCCTCAAAATACGCAGTATTTT
-	-	TRBV27	TRBJ2-2	CASSLSEVNTGELFF	TGTGCCAGCAGTTTATCGGAGGTCAACACCGGGGAGCTGTTTTTT
-	-	TRBV29-1	TRBJ2-1	CSVAPEGGSYNEQFF	TGCAGCGTTGCCCCAGAGGGGGGATCCTACAATGAGCAGTTCTTC
-	TRBD2	TRBV2	TRBJ2-7	CASRLAGGNYEQYF	TGTGCCAGTCGACTAGCGGGAGGTAATTACGAGCAGTACTTC
few	-	TRBV7-8	TRBJ2-3	CASREGSTDTQYF	TGTGCCAGCAGGGAGGGTAGCACAGATACGCAGTATTTT
-	-	TRBV12-5	TRBJ2-4	CASGTTIGLKNIQYF	TGTGCTAGTGGAACTACGATTGGGCTCAAAAACATTCAGTACTTC
-	-	TRBV7-8	TRBJ2-2	CASSPEAQTTYTGELFF	TGTGCCAGCAGCCCGGAAGCCCAGACGACGTACACCGGGGAGCTGTTTTTT
few	TRBD1	TRBV12-3/TRBV12-4	TRBJ2-3	CASTGAQGATDTQYF	TGTGCCAGCACCGGGGCACAGGGGGCAACAGATACGCAGTATTTT
-	TRBD2	TRBV7-8	TRBJ2-3	CASSSSSGGSTDTQYF	TGTGCCAGCAGCTCCTCTAGCGGGGGAAGCACAGATACGCAGTATTTT
-	-	TRBV4-1	TRBJ2-3	CASSQAGTRGTDTQYF	TGCGCCAGCAGCCAAGCTGGGACCCGAGGGACAGATACGCAGTATTTT
-	TRBD1	TRBV19	TRBJ1-5	CASRDRAQPQHF	TGTGCCAGCCGGGACAGGGCCCAGCCCCAGCATTTT
few	-	TRBV6-4	TRBJ1-1	CASRGMGAFF	TGTGCCAGCAGAGGAATGGGAGCTTTCTTT
few	-	TRBV4-1	TRBJ2-7	CASSQGGEAYEQYF	TGCGCCAGCAGCCAAGGCGGGGAGGCCTACGAGCAGTACTTC